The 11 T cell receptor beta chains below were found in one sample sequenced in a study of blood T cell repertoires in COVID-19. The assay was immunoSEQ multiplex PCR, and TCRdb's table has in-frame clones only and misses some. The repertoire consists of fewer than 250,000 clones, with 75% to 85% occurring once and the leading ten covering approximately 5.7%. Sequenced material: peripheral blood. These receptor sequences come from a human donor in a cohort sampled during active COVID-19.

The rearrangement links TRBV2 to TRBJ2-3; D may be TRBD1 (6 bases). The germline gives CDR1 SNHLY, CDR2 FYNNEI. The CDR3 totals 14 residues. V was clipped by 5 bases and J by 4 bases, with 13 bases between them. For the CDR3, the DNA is TGTGCCAGCAGTCAAAACAGGGTTTCAGATACGCAGTATTTT. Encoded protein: CASSQNRVSDTQYF.

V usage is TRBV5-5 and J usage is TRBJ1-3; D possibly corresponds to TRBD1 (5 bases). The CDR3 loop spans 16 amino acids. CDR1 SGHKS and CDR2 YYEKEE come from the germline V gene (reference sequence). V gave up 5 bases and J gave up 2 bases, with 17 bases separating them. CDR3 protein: CASSSVTVPTGNTIYF. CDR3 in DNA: TGTGCCAGCAGTTCAGTGACAGTTCCCACTGGAAACACCATATATTTT.

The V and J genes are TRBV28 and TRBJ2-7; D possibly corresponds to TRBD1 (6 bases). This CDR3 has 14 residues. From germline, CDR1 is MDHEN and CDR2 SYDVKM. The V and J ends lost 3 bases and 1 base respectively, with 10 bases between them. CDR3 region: CASSFTGSSYEQYF. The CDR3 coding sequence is TGTGCCAGCAGTTTTACAGGGTCATCCTACGAGCAGTACTTC.

CDR3 sequence: CASSPGTERADEKLFF. CDR3 coding DNA: TGTGCCAGCAGCCCCGGGACAGAGAGAGCGGATGAAAAACTGTTTTTT. The V gene is TRBV7-9, the J gene TRBJ1-4; 7 nucleotides align to TRBD1. CDR3 length: 16 amino acids. CDR1 and CDR2 from the germline V gene are SEHNR and FQNEAQ (reference sequence). V was pared by 5 bases and J by 6 bases, with 12 bases of the junction left unmatched.

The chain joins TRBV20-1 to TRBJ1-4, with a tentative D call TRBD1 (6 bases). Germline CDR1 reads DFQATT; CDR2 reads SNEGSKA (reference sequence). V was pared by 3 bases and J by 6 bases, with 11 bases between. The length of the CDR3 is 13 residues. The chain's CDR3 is CSASTGLDEKLFF. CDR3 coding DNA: TGCAGTGCTAGTACAGGGTTGGATGAAAAACTGTTTTTT.

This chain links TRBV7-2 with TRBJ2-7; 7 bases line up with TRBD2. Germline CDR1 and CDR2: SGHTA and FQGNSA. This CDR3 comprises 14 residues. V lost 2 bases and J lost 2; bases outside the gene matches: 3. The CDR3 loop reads CASSLLAEAYEQYF. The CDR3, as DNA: TGTGCCAGCAGCTTACTAGCGGAGGCCTACGAGCAGTACTTC.

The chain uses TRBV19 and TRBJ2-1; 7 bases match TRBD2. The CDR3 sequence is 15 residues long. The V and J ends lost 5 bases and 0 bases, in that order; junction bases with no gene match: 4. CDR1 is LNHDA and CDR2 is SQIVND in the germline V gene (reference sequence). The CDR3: CASSAAGSSYNEQFF. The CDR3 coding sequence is TGTGCCAGTAGTGCAGCGGGGAGCTCCTACAATGAGCAGTTCTTC.

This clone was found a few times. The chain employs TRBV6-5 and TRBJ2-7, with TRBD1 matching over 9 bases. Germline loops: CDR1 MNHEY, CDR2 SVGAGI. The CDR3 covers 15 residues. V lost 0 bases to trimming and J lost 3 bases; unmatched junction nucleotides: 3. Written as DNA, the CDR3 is TGTGCCAGCAGTTACTCGATGGGACAGGGCTACGAGCAGTACTTC. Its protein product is CASSYSMGQGYEQYF.

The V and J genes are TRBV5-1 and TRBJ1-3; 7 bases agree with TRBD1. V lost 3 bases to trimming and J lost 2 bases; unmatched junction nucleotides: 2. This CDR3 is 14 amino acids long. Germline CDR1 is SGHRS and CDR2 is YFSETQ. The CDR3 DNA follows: TGCGCCAGCAGCTCAGACAGGGCTGGAAACACCATATATTTT. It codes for CASSSDRAGNTIYF.

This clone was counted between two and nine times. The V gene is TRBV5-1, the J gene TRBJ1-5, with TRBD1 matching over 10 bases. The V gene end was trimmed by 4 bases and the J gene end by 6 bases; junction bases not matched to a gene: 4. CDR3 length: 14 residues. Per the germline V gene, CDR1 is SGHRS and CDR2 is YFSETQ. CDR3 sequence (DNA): TGCGCCAGCAGCCGGACAGGGGGTGTTCAGCCCCAGCATTTT. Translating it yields CASSRTGGVQPQHF.

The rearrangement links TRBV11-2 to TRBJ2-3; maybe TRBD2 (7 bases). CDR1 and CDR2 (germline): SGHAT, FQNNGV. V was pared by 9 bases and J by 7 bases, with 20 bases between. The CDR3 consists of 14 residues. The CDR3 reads CASVGRGGPYTQYF. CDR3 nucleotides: TGTGCCAGTGTTGGGAGGGGGGGTCCTTATACGCAGTATTTT.